Sequencing of this T cell receptor beta chain was carried out in a study of CD8+ T cells in alopecia areata. Study-wide context: Tofacitinib administration persisted for 6 to 18 months, succeeded by 6 months off drug. Findings and limits, study-wide: Among the 100 top clones, expanded CD8+ clones, like scalp clonality, were significantly decreased by tofacitinib.

V gave up 5 bases and J gave up 6 bases; unmatched junction bases: 4. This CDR3 has 13 residues. Per germline, CDR1 SNHLY and CDR2 FYNNEI. Treatment denoted: oral pan-JAK inhibitor, 5-10 mg twice daily. Samples from alopecia areata patients were lesional scalp punch biopsies and peripheral blood. TCR sequencing used cDNA made by reverse transcription of extracted RNA. Sequencing was performed with immunoSEQ multiplex PCR; in TCRdb, only in-frame clones are kept and a portion is missing. The data hold fewer than 110,000 clones, with 65% to 85% observed a single time. This clone has a handful of counts. The antigen is undetermined.

The sample in question was CD8+ T cells sorted from blood, obtained at week 24, from a patient treated with tofacitinib. This receptor was taken from a human donor with alopecia areata. This chain links TRBV2 with TRBJ2-7, with 10 bases aligning to TRBD1. The CDR3 DNA sequence: TGTGCCAGCAGTTTCGGGACAGGGGCCGAGCAGTACTTC. It yields the protein CASSFGTGAEQYF.